This T cell receptor beta chain was captured by sequencing in a study of response to subunit inactivated influenza vaccine. Whole-study results and caveats: Each seasonal influenza vaccination recruits few new T cells, the authors suggested.

The CDR3 is 15 residues long. Germline values: CDR1 SGHTA, CDR2 FQGNSA. Trimming took 6 bases from V and 11 from J; bases not matched to a gene: 18. This clonotype appeared many times. Its antigen is unidentified. TCRdb recomputed calls from the RT-PCR reads with MiXCR, one row per CDR3 protein. The sample consists of hundreds of thousands of distinct CDR3 sequences, over 10% of them appearing once. The rearrangement uses TRBV7-2 and TRBJ2-5; 7 bases fit TRBD1. The source is a man aged 50-59 years who received an inactivated influenza vaccine. Sequenced here: PBMCs from blood, sampled roughly 46 days after vaccination. This chain's CDR3 is CASRSDRESFTMQYF. CDR3 sequence (DNA): TGTGCCAGCAGGTCAGACAGGGAATCGTTCACTATGCAGTACTTC.